Sequencing of this T cell receptor (beta chain) was carried out in a study of T cells after somatic rescue of genetic block. The CDR3 has 15 amino acids. J gave up 7 bases and V 1 base, and 2 bases lay outside the gene matches. CDR1 MGHDK and CDR2 SYGVNS come from the germline V gene. Using immunoSEQ multiplex PCR, the repertoire was profiled, and TCRdb retains in-frame clones only, with some absent. The sample carries fewer than 15,000 clones, roughly two thirds recorded once. The sequenced sample consisted of peripheral blood mononuclear cells (PBMCs). This chain uses TRBV25-1 with TRBJ1-6; 9 bases agree with TRBD1. This clonotype was sampled from a boy aged 5-17 years. The CDR3 DNA sequence: TGTGCCAGCAGTGAATCTGGGACAGGGAATTCACCCCTCCACTTT. Residues: CASSESGTGNSPLHF.